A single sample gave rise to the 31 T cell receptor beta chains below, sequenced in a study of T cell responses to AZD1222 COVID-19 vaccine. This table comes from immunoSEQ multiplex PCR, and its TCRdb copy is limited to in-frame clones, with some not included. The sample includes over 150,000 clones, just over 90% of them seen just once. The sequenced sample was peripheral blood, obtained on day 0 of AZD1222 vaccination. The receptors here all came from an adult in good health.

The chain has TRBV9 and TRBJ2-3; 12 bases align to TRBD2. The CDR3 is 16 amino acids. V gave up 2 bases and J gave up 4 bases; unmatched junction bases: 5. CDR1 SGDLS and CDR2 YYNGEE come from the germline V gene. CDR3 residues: CASSVLAGGLPDTQYF. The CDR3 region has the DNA TGTGCCAGCAGCGTGCTAGCGGGGGGGCTGCCAGATACGCAGTATTTT.

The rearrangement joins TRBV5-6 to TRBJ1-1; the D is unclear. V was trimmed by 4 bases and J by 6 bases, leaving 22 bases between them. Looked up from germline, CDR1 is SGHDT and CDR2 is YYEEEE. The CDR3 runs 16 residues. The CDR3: CASSTPFGRGIAEAFF. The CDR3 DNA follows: TGTGCCAGCAGCACACCCTTCGGCCGGGGAATCGCTGAAGCTTTCTTT. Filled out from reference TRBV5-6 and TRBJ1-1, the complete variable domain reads DAGVTQSPTHLIKTRGQQVTLRCSPKSGHDTVSWYQQALGQGPQFIFQYYEEEERQRGNFPDRFSGHQFPNYSSELNVNALLLGDSALYLCASSTPFGRGIAEAFFGQGTRLTVV.

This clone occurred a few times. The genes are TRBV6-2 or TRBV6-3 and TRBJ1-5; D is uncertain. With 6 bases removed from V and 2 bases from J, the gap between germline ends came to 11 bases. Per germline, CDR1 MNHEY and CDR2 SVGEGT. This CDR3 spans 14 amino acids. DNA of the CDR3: TGTGCCAGCAGCCTCGGGTCCCGCAATCAGCCCCAGCATTTT. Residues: CASSLGSRNQPQHF.

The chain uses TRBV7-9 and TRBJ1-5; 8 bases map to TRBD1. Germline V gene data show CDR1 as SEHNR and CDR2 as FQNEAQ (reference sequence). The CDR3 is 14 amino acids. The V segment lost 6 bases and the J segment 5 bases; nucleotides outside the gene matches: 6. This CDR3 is CASRNGQGDQPQHF. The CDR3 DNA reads TGTGCCAGCAGAAACGGACAGGGCGATCAGCCCCAGCATTTT.

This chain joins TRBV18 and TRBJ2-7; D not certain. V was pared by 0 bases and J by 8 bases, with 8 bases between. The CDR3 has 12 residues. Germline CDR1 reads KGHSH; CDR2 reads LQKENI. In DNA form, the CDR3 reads TGTGCCAGCTCACCACCGTTCGGACAGCAGTACTTC. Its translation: CASSPPFGQQYF.

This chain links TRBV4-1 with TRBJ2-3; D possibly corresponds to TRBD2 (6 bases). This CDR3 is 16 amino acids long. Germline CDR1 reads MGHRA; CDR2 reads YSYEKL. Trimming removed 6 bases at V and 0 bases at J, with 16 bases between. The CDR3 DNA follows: TGCGCCAGCAGGGAAAGTCCGGGGGATAGCACAGATACGCAGTATTTT. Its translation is CASRESPGDSTDTQYF.

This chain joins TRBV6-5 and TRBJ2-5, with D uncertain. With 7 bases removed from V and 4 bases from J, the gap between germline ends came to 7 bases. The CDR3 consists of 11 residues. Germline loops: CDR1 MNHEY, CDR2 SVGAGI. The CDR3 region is CASTRTETQYF. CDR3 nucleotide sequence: TGTGCCAGCACCCGAACAGAGACCCAGTACTTC.

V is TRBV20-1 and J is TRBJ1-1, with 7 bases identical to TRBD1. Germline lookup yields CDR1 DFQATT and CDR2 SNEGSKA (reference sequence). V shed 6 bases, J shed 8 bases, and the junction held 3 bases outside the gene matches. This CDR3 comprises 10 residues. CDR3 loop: CSARRGEAFF. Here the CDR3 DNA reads TGCAGTGCCCGCAGGGGGGAAGCTTTCTTT.

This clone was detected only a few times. DNA for the CDR3: TGTGCCAGCAGTGAGATCTACGAGCAGTACTTC. It codes for CASSEIYEQYF. V is TRBV6-1 and J is TRBJ2-7; D is unclear. Trimming shortened V by 3 bases and J by 3 bases, and 3 bases separated the two germline ends. The CDR3 has 11 amino acids. CDR1 and CDR2 from the germline V gene are MNHNS and SASEGT.

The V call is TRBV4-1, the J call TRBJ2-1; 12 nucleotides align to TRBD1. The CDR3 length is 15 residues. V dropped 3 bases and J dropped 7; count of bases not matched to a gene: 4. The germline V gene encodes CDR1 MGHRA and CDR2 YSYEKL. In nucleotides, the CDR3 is TGCGCCAGCAGCCAGGGACAGGGGGCTAGTAATGAGCAGTTCTTC. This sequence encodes CASSQGQGASNEQFF.

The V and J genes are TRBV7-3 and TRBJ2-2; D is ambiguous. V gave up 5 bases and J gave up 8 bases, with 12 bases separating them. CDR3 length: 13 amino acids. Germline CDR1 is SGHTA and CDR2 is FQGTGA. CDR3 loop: CASSQDGRGELFF. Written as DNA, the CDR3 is TGTGCCAGCAGCCAGGACGGCCGAGGGGAGCTGTTTTTT.

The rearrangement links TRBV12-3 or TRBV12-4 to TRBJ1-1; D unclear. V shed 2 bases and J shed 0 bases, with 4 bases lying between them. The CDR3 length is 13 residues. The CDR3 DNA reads TGTGCCAGCAGTTTACAAATGAACACTGAAGCTTTCTTT. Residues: CASSLQMNTEAFF.

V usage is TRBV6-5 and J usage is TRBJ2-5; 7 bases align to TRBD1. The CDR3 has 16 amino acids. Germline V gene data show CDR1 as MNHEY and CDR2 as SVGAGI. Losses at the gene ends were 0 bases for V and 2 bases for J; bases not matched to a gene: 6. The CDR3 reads CASSYSRTGVQETQYF. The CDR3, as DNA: TGTGCCAGCAGTTACTCGCGGACAGGAGTTCAAGAGACCCAGTACTTC.

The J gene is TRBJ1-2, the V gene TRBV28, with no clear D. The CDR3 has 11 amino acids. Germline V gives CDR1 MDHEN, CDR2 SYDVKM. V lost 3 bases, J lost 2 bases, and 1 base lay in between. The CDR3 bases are TGTGCCAGCAGTTTCAACTATGGCTACACCTTC. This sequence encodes CASSFNYGYTF.

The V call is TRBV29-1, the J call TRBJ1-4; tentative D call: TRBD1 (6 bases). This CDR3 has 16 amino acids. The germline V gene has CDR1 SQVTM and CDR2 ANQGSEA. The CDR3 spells CRRLTITQGPAEKLFF. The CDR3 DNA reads TGCAGAAGACTCACTATTACACAGGGTCCGGCGGAAAAACTGTTTTTT.

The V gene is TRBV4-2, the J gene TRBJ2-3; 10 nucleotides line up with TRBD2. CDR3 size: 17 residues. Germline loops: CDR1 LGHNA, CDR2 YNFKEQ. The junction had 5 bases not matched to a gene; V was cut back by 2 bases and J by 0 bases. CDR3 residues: CASSQKGAGGSTDTQYF. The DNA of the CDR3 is TGTGCCAGCAGCCAAAAGGGAGCGGGGGGGAGCACAGATACGCAGTATTTT.

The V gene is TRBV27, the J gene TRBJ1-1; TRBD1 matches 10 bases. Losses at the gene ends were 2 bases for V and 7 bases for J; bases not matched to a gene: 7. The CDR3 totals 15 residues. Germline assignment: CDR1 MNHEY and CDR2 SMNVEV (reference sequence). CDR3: CASSLMTGGRDEAFF. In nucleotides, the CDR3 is TGTGCCAGCAGTTTAATGACAGGGGGCAGGGATGAAGCTTTCTTT.

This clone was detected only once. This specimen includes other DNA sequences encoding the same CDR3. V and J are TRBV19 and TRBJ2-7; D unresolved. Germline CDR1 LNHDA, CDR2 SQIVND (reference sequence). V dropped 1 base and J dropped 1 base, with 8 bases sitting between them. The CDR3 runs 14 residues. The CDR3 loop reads CASSIAGGSYEQYF. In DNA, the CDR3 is TGTGCCAGTAGTATAGCCGGCGGATCCTACGAGCAGTACTTC.

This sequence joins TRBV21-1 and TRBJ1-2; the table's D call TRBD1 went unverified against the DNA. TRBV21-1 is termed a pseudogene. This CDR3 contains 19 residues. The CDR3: CASSKQWTGNPYYGHGYTF. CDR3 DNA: TGTGCCAGCAGCAAACAATGGACAGGAAACCCCTACTACGGACATGGCTACACCTTC.

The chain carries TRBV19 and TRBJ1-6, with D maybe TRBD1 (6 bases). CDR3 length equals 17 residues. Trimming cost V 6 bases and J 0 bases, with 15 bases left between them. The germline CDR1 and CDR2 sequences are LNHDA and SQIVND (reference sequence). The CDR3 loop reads CASRVRQETSYNSPLHF. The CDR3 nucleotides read TGTGCCAGTAGGGTCCGACAGGAGACCTCCTATAATTCACCCCTCCACTTT. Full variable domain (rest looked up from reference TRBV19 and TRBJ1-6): DGGITQSPKYLFRKEGQNVTLSCEQNLNHDAMYWYRQDPGQGLRLIYYSQIVNDFQKGDIAEGYSVSREKKESFPLTVTSAQKNPTAFYLCASRVRQETSYNSPLHFGNGTRLTVT.

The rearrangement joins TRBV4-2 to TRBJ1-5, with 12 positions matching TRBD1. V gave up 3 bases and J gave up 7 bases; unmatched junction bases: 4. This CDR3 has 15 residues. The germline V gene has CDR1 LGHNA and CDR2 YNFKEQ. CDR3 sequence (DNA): TGTGCCAGCAGCCAGCCGGGACAGGGGGCCCAGCCCCAGCATTTT. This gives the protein CASSQPGQGAQPQHF.

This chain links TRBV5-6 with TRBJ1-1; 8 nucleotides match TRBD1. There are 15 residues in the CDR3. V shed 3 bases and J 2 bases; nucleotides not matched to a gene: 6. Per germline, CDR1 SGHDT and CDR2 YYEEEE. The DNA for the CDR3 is TGTGCCAGCAGCTCCGGACAGGGCTTTAACACTGAAGCTTTCTTT. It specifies CASSSGQGFNTEAFF.

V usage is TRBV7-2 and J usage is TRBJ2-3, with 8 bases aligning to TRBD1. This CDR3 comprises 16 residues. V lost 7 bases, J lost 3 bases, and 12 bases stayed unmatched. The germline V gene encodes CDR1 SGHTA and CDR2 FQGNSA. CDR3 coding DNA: TGTGCCAGCACCTTCAGGGGGCAGGGCAGTACAGATACGCAGTATTTT. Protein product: CASTFRGQGSTDTQYF.

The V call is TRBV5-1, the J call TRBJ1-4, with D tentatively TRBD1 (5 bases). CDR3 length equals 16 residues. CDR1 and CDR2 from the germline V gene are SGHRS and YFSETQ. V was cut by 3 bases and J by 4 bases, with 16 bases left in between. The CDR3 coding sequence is TGCGCCAGCAGCTCCGACGGGGCCCGGAATAATGAAAAACTGTTTTTT. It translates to CASSSDGARNNEKLFF. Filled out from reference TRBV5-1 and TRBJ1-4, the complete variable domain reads KAGVTQTPRYLIKTRGQQVTLSCSPISGHRSVSWYQQTPGQGLQFLFEYFSETQRNKGNFPGRFSGRQFSNSRSEMNVSTLELGDSALYLCASSSDGARNNEKLFFGSGTQLSVL.

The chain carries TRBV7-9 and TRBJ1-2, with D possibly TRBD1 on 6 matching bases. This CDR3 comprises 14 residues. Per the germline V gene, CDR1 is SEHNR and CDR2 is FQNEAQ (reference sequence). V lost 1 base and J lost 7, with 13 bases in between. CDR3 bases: TGTGCCAGCAGCTTAGTGACAGGAGAGGGTGGCTACACCTTC. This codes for CASSLVTGEGGYTF.

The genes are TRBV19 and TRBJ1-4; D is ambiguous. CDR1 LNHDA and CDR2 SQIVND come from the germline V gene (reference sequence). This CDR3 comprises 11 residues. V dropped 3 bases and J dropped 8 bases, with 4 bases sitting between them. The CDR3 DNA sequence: TGTGCCAGTAGTATTCGCGAAAAACTGTTTTTT. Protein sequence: CASSIREKLFF.

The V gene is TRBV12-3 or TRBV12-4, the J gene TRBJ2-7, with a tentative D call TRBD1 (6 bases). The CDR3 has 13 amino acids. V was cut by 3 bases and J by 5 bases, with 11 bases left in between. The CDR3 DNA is TGTGCCAGCAGTTTGAGGGGGAAGAACGAGCAGTACTTC. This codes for CASSLRGKNEQYF.

The CDR3 loop is CASSATRGTTGNTIYF. The CDR3 DNA sequence: TGTGCCAGCAGTGCAACCAGGGGAACGACTGGAAACACCATATATTTT. V is TRBV2 and J is TRBJ1-3; tentative D call: TRBD1 (6 bases). The V and J ends lost 4 bases and 2 bases respectively, with 15 bases between them. The CDR3 sequence is 16 residues long. Germline V gene sequence: CDR1 SNHLY, CDR2 FYNNEI.

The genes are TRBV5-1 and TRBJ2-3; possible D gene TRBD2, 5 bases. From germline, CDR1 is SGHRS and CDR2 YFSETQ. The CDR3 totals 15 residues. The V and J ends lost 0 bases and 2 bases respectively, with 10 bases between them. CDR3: CASSLAAATTDTQYF. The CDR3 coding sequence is TGCGCCAGCAGCTTGGCAGCGGCGACCACAGATACGCAGTATTTT.

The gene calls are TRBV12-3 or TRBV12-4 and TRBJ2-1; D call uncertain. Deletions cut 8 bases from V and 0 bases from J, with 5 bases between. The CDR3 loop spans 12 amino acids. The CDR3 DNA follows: TGTGCCAGCCTGAGCTCCTACAATGAGCAGTTCTTC. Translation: CASLSSYNEQFF.

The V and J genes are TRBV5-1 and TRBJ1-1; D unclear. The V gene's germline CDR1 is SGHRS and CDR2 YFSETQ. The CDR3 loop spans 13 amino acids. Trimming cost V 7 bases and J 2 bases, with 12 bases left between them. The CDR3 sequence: CASAGQSNTEAFF. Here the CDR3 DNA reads TGCGCCAGCGCGGGTCAGTCTAACACTGAAGCTTTCTTT.